This T cell receptor (beta chain) was retrieved from a study of T-cell reconstitution after alpha-beta-depleted transplantation in children. Study-wide findings and caveats: Some patients' high day-60 TCRbeta diversity was attributed to recipient cells surviving conditioning. T-cell numbers and diversity, one year after transplant, stemmed largely from T cells that were newly produced. Expanded graft clones numbering several hundred reportedly gave rise to alpha-beta T cells about two months after transplant.

A remark on this clonotype: Its target is unknown.

Unique molecular identifiers were used in preparing the TCRbeta library. MiXCR, applied by TCRdb to the PCR reads, yields one record per CDR3 protein. Here the sample spans around 500,000 distinct CDR3 sequences, 23% being singletons. Per germline, CDR1 KGHSH and CDR2 LQKENI. This CDR3 has 15 amino acids. V gave up 1 base and J gave up 2 bases; unmatched junction bases: 3. This TCR was recovered from a boy less than two years old who had a stem cell transplant for acute myeloid leukemia, so the T cells may come from the graft donor. The chain links TRBV18 to TRBJ2-7, with 9 bases that match TRBD2. Sample: PBMCs, mostly from graft donor cells, taken 360 days after TCRalphabeta/CD19-depleted stem cell transplant. This CDR3 reads CASSPRREGAYEQYF. CDR3 sequence (DNA): TGTGCCAGCTCACCACGGCGGGAGGGGGCCTACGAGCAGTACTTC.